These 29 T cell receptor beta chains share one sample of origin, sequenced in a study of monozygotic twins with inflammatory bowel disease. TCRdb re-called the 5' RACE reads; one entry per CDR3 protein, DNA not given. The sample has about 160,000 distinct CDR3 sequences, and its top ten clones hold 2.4%. Source material: blood. The source of these receptors is a human donor with ulcerative colitis or Crohn's disease, or a healthy co-twin of an affected twin (not recorded which).

V usage is TRBV27 and J usage is TRBJ2-3; TCRdb proposes TRBD2, but this gene call is untestable without DNA. CDR1 and CDR2 from the germline V gene are MNHEY and SMNVEV (reference sequence). The CDR3 extends over 18 amino acids. CDR3 loop: CASSPRLAGEPRSLTQYF.

This chain links TRBV2 with TRBJ2-1. CDR3 length equals 16 residues. Germline V lookup: CDR1 SNHLY, CDR2 FYNNEI. The CDR3 loop reads CASSDPGIRSGNEQFF.

The chain is built from TRBV2 and TRBJ2-5; as DNA is missing, the TRBD1 call by TCRdb cannot be tested. In germline, CDR1 is SNHLY, CDR2 FYNNEI. This CDR3 spans 14 amino acids. This CDR3 is CASSEGTGTKTQYF.

This chain links TRBV12-3 or TRBV12-4 with TRBJ1-2; TCRdb's assignment of TRBD1 cannot be checked, as there is no DNA. This CDR3 spans 13 amino acids. CDR3 protein: CASSPRRGYGYTF.

V usage is TRBV20-1 and J usage is TRBJ1-3. Per the germline V gene, CDR1 is DFQATT and CDR2 is SNEGSKA (reference sequence). CDR3 length: 13 amino acids. Here the CDR3 reads CSARAVSGNTIYF.

This chain joins TRBV7-2 and TRBJ2-1; TCRdb picks TRBD2, but there is no DNA to check that call. Germline loops: CDR1 SGHTA, CDR2 FQGNSA. CDR3 size: 14 residues. This chain's CDR3 is CASSPMGGDDEQFF.

The chain has TRBV5-6 and TRBJ1-5. The CDR3 loop spans 15 amino acids. CDR1 is SGHDT, CDR2 YYEEEE, per germline. This CDR3 reads CASSSREGFGQPQHF.

CDR3 loop: CASSPGTAETQYF. This chain uses TRBV7-2 with TRBJ2-5; TCRdb gives TRBD1 as the D gene, but with no DNA this cannot be confirmed. Germline V gene lookup returns CDR1 SGHTA and CDR2 FQGNSA. The CDR3 has 13 amino acids.

The chain has TRBV5-6 and TRBJ2-1; the D call of TRBD2 rests on TCRdb alone, since no DNA is present to check it. The germline V gene has CDR1 SGHDT and CDR2 YYEEEE. The CDR3 is made up of 13 amino acids. CDR3 region: CASSPAIHNEQFF.

The gene calls are TRBV20-1 and TRBJ2-1; TCRdb proposes TRBD2, but this gene call is untestable without DNA. Germline V CDR1 and CDR2: DFQATT, SNEGSKA (reference sequence). There are 17 residues in the CDR3. CDR3 in amino acids: CSARLAGGPSYYNEQFF.

This chain links TRBV12-3 or TRBV12-4 with TRBJ2-7; TCRdb outputs TRBD2, but without DNA this stays unchecked. The CDR3 covers 15 residues. This CDR3 reads CASTIHSGGFSEQYF.

V is TRBV7-9 and J is TRBJ2-5; TCRdb selects TRBD1, and the lack of DNA leaves this call unchecked. The germline CDR1 and CDR2 sequences are SEHNR and FQNEAQ (reference sequence). The CDR3 runs to 16 residues. The CDR3 reads CASISTSGGSQETQYF.

The chain couples TRBV20-1 to TRBJ2-3; TCRdb names TRBD2, which stays unverified in the absence of DNA. The germline V gene encodes CDR1 DFQATT and CDR2 SNEGSKA (reference sequence). The CDR3 is 15 residues long. The CDR3 loop reads CSANIAGVRADTQYF.

The CDR3 region is CASSQVTGALTGELFF. The chain combines TRBV4-3 with TRBJ2-2; without DNA, the TCRdb call of TRBD1 cannot be checked. Per germline, CDR1 LGHNA and CDR2 YSLEER. The CDR3 extends over 16 amino acids.

This sequence joins TRBV5-1 and TRBJ1-2. The germline V gene encodes CDR1 SGHRS and CDR2 YFSETQ. The CDR3 extends over 14 amino acids. CDR3 amino acids: CASSLEVSKRGYTF.

The chain links TRBV5-1 to TRBJ2-5; TCRdb's D call, TRBD1, is unchecked because there is no DNA. Germline assignment: CDR1 SGHRS and CDR2 YFSETQ. The CDR3 sequence is 15 residues long. CDR3 sequence reads: CASSPGQGPQETQYF.

The chain links TRBV27 to TRBJ1-1; the TCRdb call, TRBD1, lacks DNA for checking. CDR3 length equals 13 residues. In germline, CDR1 is MNHEY, CDR2 SMNVEV (reference sequence). The CDR3 is CASSLWTGGKAFF.

J is TRBJ2-3 and V is TRBV28. Looked up from germline, CDR1 is MDHEN and CDR2 is SYDVKM. The CDR3 is 13 amino acids. The chain's CDR3 is CASSFASTDTQYF.

This chain joins TRBV7-8 and TRBJ1-2. The CDR3 loop spans 16 amino acids. The germline gives CDR1 SGHVS, CDR2 FQNEAQ. CDR3 residues: CASSSPSEMGNYGYTF.

This chain uses TRBV6-2 or TRBV6-3 with TRBJ2-7; TCRdb lists TRBD2, though no DNA is available to test this call. Germline CDR1 reads MNHEY; CDR2 reads SVGEGT. This CDR3 region has 13 residues. The CDR3 loop reads CASSFGRSGDVYF.

V gene TRBV12-5 combines with J gene TRBJ2-1; TCRdb picks TRBD2, but there is no DNA to check that call. Germline CDR1 is LGHNT and CDR2 is FRNRAP. This CDR3 is 14 amino acids long. The CDR3 region is CASGLGTRGDEQFF.

The chain is built from TRBV4-1 and TRBJ2-5; TCRdb's D call of TRBD2 is untestable without DNA. CDR1 and CDR2 (germline): MGHRA, YSYEKL. The length of the CDR3 is 22 residues. This CDR3 reads CASSQVLSGTSGPMGYQETQYF.

The chain links TRBV3-1 to TRBJ2-2; without DNA, the TCRdb call of TRBD2 cannot be checked. Germline V gives CDR1 LGHDT, CDR2 YNNKEL (reference sequence). The CDR3 is 15 amino acids. The CDR3 here is CASRIGGAVTGELFF.

The chain joins TRBV7-8 to TRBJ1-5; TCRdb calls TRBD1, which cannot be checked without DNA. Per germline, CDR1 SGHVS and CDR2 FQNEAQ. The CDR3 has 16 amino acids. The CDR3 is CASSNRTGHSNQPQHF.

The chain joins TRBV4-2 to TRBJ1-2. Germline V CDR1 and CDR2: LGHNA, YNFKEQ. The CDR3 sequence is 11 residues long. The CDR3 sequence is CASSQGAGYTF.

The J gene is TRBJ2-3, the V gene TRBV19; as DNA is missing, the TRBD1 call by TCRdb cannot be tested. The germline V gene has CDR1 LNHDA and CDR2 SQIVND (reference sequence). The CDR3 contains 14 residues. CDR3 in amino acids: CASSTWTGPDTQYF.

The chain combines TRBV6-6 with TRBJ1-4; without DNA, the TCRdb call of TRBD1 cannot be checked. The CDR3 sequence is 13 residues long. Per germline, CDR1 MNHNY and CDR2 SVGAGI (reference sequence). CDR3 in amino acids: CASRPGQGEKLFF.

The chain uses TRBV2 and TRBJ2-1; the TRBD2 assignment by TCRdb is unverifiable without DNA. This CDR3 spans 15 amino acids. Germline V gives CDR1 SNHLY, CDR2 FYNNEI. CDR3 protein: CASSLGGAGFYEQFF.

V usage is TRBV10-3 and J usage is TRBJ2-3; as DNA is missing, the TRBD1 call by TCRdb cannot be tested. Germline V CDR1 and CDR2: ENHRY, SYGVKD. The CDR3 sequence is 17 residues long. CDR3 sequence reads: CAISESPPGTIKDTQYF.